The next 24 T cell receptor beta chains were all read from a single sample in a study of siplizumab effects on memory and regulatory T cells. Mixed lymphocyte reaction cells underwent more than five days of coculture at 37°C. Profiled with immunoSEQ multiplex PCR; TCRdb holds only in-frame clones, not every one. The table has 9,500 to 10,000 clones, almost 40% seen once. Their antigens are not known. The sequenced sample consisted of CFSE-low (dividing) CD4+ T cells sorted from an allogeneic mixed lymphocyte reaction. All receptors come from a human donor in good health; the cells came from an allogeneic mixed lymphocyte reaction.

The chain uses TRBV2 and TRBJ2-4, with 9 bases aligning to TRBD2. CDR1 is SNHLY, CDR2 FYNNEI, per germline. After removal of 5 bases from V and 8 bases from J, the junction contained 7 bases not matched to a gene. CDR3 length: 14 amino acids. For the CDR3, the DNA is TGTGCCAGCAGTATGGGCGGGAGGGCCTACATTCAGTACTTC. Residues: CASSMGGRAYIQYF.

CDR3 protein: CSLRSYSPLHF. As DNA, the CDR3 is TGCAGCTTACGATCCTATTCACCCCTCCACTTT. The V and J genes are TRBV29-1 and TRBJ1-6; D is ambiguous. This CDR3 spans 11 amino acids. The germline V and J ends were trimmed by 8 bases and 8 bases, with 10 bases remaining between them. Germline V gene data show CDR1 as SQVTM and CDR2 as ANQGSEA. The full variable domain, rest sourced from reference TRBV29-1 and TRBJ1-6, is SAVISQKPSRDICQRGTSLTIQCQVDSQVTMMFWYRQQPGQSLTLIATANQGSEATYESGFVIDKFPISRPNLTFSTLTVSNMSPEDSSIYLCSLRSYSPLHFGNGTRLTVT.

This clone was counted between two and nine times. J is TRBJ1-1 and V is TRBV7-2; D is possibly TRBD1 (5 bases). Between the trimmed V and J ends, which lost 5 bases and 4 bases, there was a span of 17 bases. The CDR3 has 15 residues. The germline gives CDR1 SGHTA, CDR2 FQGNSA. CDR3 sequence (DNA): TGTGCCAGCAGCCAACAGGTGCTGGTGGGCACTGAAGCTTTCTTT. This codes for CASSQQVLVGTEAFF. Full variable domain (missing parts from reference TRBV7-2 and TRBJ1-1): GAGVSQSPSNKVTEKGKDVELRCDPISGHTALYWYRQSLGQGLEFLIYFQGNSAPDKSGLPSDRFSAERTGGSVSTLTIQRTQQEDSAVYLCASSQQVLVGTEAFFGQGTRLTVV.

This clone is classed as medium-sized. The rearrangement joins TRBV9 to TRBJ2-2; D gene uncertain. The V end was cut by 0 bases, the J end by 6 bases, with 6 bases between. Per the germline V gene, CDR1 is SGDLS and CDR2 is YYNGEE. CDR3 length: 13 residues. The CDR3 nucleotides are TGTGCCAGCAGCGTAGTTCCACCCGGGGAGCTGTTTTTT. Its translation is CASSVVPPGELFF.

This clone was counted only a few times. The V gene is TRBV19, the J gene TRBJ2-5; D may be TRBD1 (7 bases). The CDR3 totals 15 residues. The ends were cut back, 6 bases at V and 7 bases at J, with 21 bases in the middle. Germline CDR1 LNHDA, CDR2 SQIVND (reference sequence). This CDR3 reads CASRSWAGGPGTQYF. CDR3 in DNA: TGTGCCAGTAGGAGTTGGGCAGGGGGGCCCGGGACCCAGTACTTC.

By share of the sample, this clone is large. V is TRBV30 and J is TRBJ1-2; possible D gene TRBD1, 5 bases. Germline CDR1 GTSNPN, CDR2 SVGIG (reference sequence). The CDR3 is 11 residues long. V lost 1 base and J 8 bases, leaving 8 bases between the germline ends. Here the CDR3 reads CAWSGGMGYTF. The CDR3 DNA sequence: TGTGCCTGGAGTGGGGGGATGGGCTACACCTTC.

This chain uses TRBV7-2 with TRBJ2-1, with D possibly TRBD2 on 6 matching bases. Germline V gives CDR1 SGHTA, CDR2 FQGNSA. V lost 4 bases and J lost 4, with 14 bases in between. The length of the CDR3 is 15 residues. Here the CDR3 DNA reads TGTGCCAGCAGCTCCCCGGGTAGCGGTTACAATGAGCAGTTCTTC. Protein sequence: CASSSPGSGYNEQFF. Together with reference TRBV7-2 and TRBJ2-1, the CDR3 gives the full variable domain: GAGVSQSPSNKVTEKGKDVELRCDPISGHTALYWYRQSLGQGLEFLIYFQGNSAPDKSGLPSDRFSAERTGGSVSTLTIQRTQQEDSAVYLCASSSPGSGYNEQFFGPGTRLTVL.

The V gene is TRBV5-5, the J gene TRBJ1-5, with D possibly matching TRBD1 (5 bases). Per germline, CDR1 SGHKS and CDR2 YYEKEE (reference sequence). The CDR3 contains 13 residues. Trimming pared 4 bases from V and 7 bases from J, leaving 12 bases between. The CDR3 DNA sequence: TGTGCCAGCAGCCTGGGGAGGGACCAGCCCCAGCATTTT. Translation: CASSLGRDQPQHF.

This clone rates as medium-sized. The chain has TRBV9 and TRBJ1-5; D is unclear. Per germline, CDR1 SGDLS and CDR2 YYNGEE. The CDR3 has 15 amino acids. V dropped 5 bases and J dropped 3 bases, with 15 bases sitting between them. In DNA form, the CDR3 reads TGTGCCAGCAGTTTACGGGCCTCACCCAATCAGCCCCAGCATTTT. The encoded protein is CASSLRASPNQPQHF.

This clone is medium-sized by share. The V and J genes are TRBV7-9 and TRBJ1-5, with a possible D match to TRBD1 (5 bases). Germline lookup yields CDR1 SEHNR and CDR2 FQNEAQ (reference sequence). V was cut by 3 bases and J by 7 bases, with 7 bases left in between. The CDR3 has 12 amino acids. CDR3 coding DNA: TGTGCCAGCAGCTTTGGGGACCAGCCCCAGCATTTT. Translated: CASSFGDQPQHF.

The J gene is TRBJ2-1, the V gene TRBV27; D is undetermined. The CDR3 totals 12 residues. The ends were cut back, 0 bases at V and 15 bases at J, with 12 bases in the middle. The germline gives CDR1 MNHEY, CDR2 SMNVEV (reference sequence). The CDR3 protein is CASSLSRGLLFF. The CDR3 DNA reads TGTGCCAGCAGTTTATCGCGCGGATTGTTGTTCTTC.

This clone has a handful of counts. The chain couples TRBV7-2 to TRBJ2-7; D assignment may be TRBD1 or TRBD2 (5 bases each). The V gene's germline CDR1 is SGHTA and CDR2 FQGNSA. V was cut by 5 bases and J by 0 bases, with 17 bases left in between. The CDR3 runs to 16 residues. The CDR3, as DNA: TGTGCCAGCAGCCGAGGCCCGGGACGAAGCTCCTACGAGCAGTACTTC. Protein product: CASSRGPGRSSYEQYF.

This sequence joins TRBV5-8 and TRBJ2-7; 8 bases line up with TRBD1. In germline, CDR1 is SGHTS, CDR2 YDEGEE. This CDR3 has 13 amino acids. Germline trimming cut 3 bases from V and 8 bases from J; bases unmatched to any gene: 7. The CDR3 protein is CASSSRGLEKQYF. DNA of the CDR3: TGTGCCAGCAGCTCCAGGGGGCTTGAGAAGCAGTACTTC. Full variable domain (missing parts from reference TRBV5-8 and TRBJ2-7): EAGVTQSPTHLIKTRGQQATLRCSPISGHTSVYWYQQALGLGLQFLLWYDEGEERNRGNFPPRFSGRQFPNYSSELNVNALELEDSALYLCASSSRGLEKQYFGPGTRLTVT.

The V and J genes are TRBV7-2 and TRBJ2-7; 7 bases map to TRBD1. V shed 2 bases and J 4 bases; nucleotides not matched to a gene: 8. Germline-derived CDR1 and CDR2 are SGHTA and FQGNSA. CDR3 length: 15 amino acids. Written as DNA, the CDR3 is TGTGCCAGCAGCTTACTCCGAGGGGGCGCTTACGAGCAGTACTTC. It encodes CASSLLRGGAYEQYF.

The chain has TRBV4-2 and TRBJ2-3; 9 nucleotides align to TRBD2. This CDR3 is 17 amino acids long. Per the germline V gene, CDR1 is LGHNA and CDR2 is YNFKEQ. Trimming took 0 bases from V and 5 from J; bases not matched to a gene: 9. The CDR3 DNA reads TGTGCCAGCAGCCAAGAGGCTAGCGGGACCGGGGGAGATACGCAGTATTTT. This sequence encodes CASSQEASGTGGDTQYF.

This chain joins TRBV11-2 and TRBJ2-3; 8 bases line up with TRBD2. The CDR3 extends over 17 amino acids. CDR1 is SGHAT, CDR2 FQNNGV, per germline. The ends lost 5 bases at V and 2 bases at J; junction bases unmatched: 12. As DNA, the CDR3 is TGTGCCAGCAGCCCGAAGGAAGCGGGAGCAGACACAGATACGCAGTATTTT. This codes for CASSPKEAGADTDTQYF. The variable domain in full, completed from reference TRBV11-2 and TRBJ2-3, reads EAGVAQSPRYKIIEKRQSVAFWCNPISGHATLYWYQQILGQGPKLLIQFQNNGVVDDSQLPKDRFSAERLKGVDSTLKIQPAKLEDSAVYLCASSPKEAGADTDTQYFGPGTRLTVL.

The genes are TRBV4-2 and TRBJ2-3, with 13 bases identical to TRBD2. The CDR3 is 16 residues long. Germline trimming cut 4 bases from V and 3 bases from J; bases unmatched to any gene: 4. CDR1 and CDR2 from the germline V gene are LGHNA and YNFKEQ. Written as DNA, the CDR3 is TGTGCCAGCAGCCCTGGACTAGCGGGAGTTACAGATACGCAGTATTTT. Amino acid sequence: CASSPGLAGVTDTQYF.

This clone is deemed medium-sized. V gene TRBV10-3 combines with J gene TRBJ1-5; D is ambiguous. Trimming shortened V by 11 bases and J by 3 bases, and 11 bases separated the two germline ends. Germline V gene sequence: CDR1 ENHRY, CDR2 SYGVKD. The CDR3 is 12 residues long. CDR3 sequence (DNA): TGTGCCGCCCGGGCCGACAATCAGCCCCAGCATTTT. Residues: CAARADNQPQHF.

CDR3 in amino acids: CAWSAGRKINEKLFF. In nucleotides, the CDR3 is TGTGCCTGGAGTGCCGGACGGAAGATCAATGAAAAACTGTTTTTT. This sequence joins TRBV30 and TRBJ1-4; no firm D call. The V end was cut by 1 base, the J end by 5 bases, with 14 bases between. Germline V gene data show CDR1 as GTSNPN and CDR2 as SVGIG (reference sequence). This CDR3 is built from 15 residues.

This chain joins TRBV2 and TRBJ2-7, with 8 bases lining up with TRBD1. The germline V gene has CDR1 SNHLY and CDR2 FYNNEI. The V gene end was trimmed by 10 bases and the J gene end by 2 bases; junction bases not matched to a gene: 7. CDR3 length equals 13 residues. DNA of the CDR3: TGTGCCATCAGCAAGGGACAGGCCTACGAGCAGTACTTC. This gives the protein CAISKGQAYEQYF.

This clone showed up just once. The chain links TRBV5-1 to TRBJ2-1, with a weak D call TRBD1 (6 bases). The ends were cut back, 4 bases at V and 7 bases at J, with 21 bases in the middle. CDR3 length: 16 amino acids. Germline V gene sequence: CDR1 SGHRS, CDR2 YFSETQ. CDR3 protein: CASSVGSGRGINEQFF. As DNA, the CDR3 is TGCGCCAGCAGCGTTGGTAGTGGCAGGGGAATAAATGAGCAGTTCTTC.

The V and J genes are TRBV19 and TRBJ1-1; the D gene is possibly TRBD1 (5 bases). The CDR3 loop spans 15 amino acids. CDR1 is LNHDA and CDR2 is SQIVND in the germline V gene (reference sequence). V was trimmed by 7 bases and J by 5 bases, leaving 20 bases between them. The CDR3 sequence: CASTTGRFWNTEAFF. In nucleotides, the CDR3 is TGTGCCAGTACGACGGGACGCTTCTGGAATACTGAAGCTTTCTTT.

A few counts support this clone. This rearrangement joins TRBV6-5 to TRBJ2-5; no definite D call. V lost 5 bases and J 5 bases, leaving 18 bases between the germline ends. The CDR3 runs 15 residues. The V gene's germline CDR1 is MNHEY and CDR2 SVGAGI. This CDR3 is CASSGGVRIGETQYF. Written as DNA, the CDR3 is TGTGCCAGCAGTGGTGGGGTGAGGATCGGGGAGACCCAGTACTTC.

This clone is deemed medium-sized. The chain is built from TRBV19 and TRBJ2-5; weak D call: TRBD2 (5 bases). V was trimmed by 5 bases and J by 1 base, leaving 14 bases between them. This CDR3 spans 15 amino acids. Germline V gives CDR1 LNHDA, CDR2 SQIVND (reference sequence). CDR3: CASSGSGAAQETQYF. The CDR3 DNA is TGTGCCAGTAGTGGCTCAGGAGCGGCCCAAGAGACCCAGTACTTC.